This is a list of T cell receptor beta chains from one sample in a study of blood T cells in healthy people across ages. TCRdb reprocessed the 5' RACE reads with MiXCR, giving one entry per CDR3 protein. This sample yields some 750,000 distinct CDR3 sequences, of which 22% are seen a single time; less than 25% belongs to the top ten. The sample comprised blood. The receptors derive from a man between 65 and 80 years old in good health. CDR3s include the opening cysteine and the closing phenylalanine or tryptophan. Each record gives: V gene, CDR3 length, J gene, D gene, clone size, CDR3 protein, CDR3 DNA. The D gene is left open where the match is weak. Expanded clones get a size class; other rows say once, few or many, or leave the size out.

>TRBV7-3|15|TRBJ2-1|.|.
CASSSGPLGYNEQFF
TGTGCCAGCAGCTCAGGGCCGCTTGGGTACAATGAGCAGTTCTTC
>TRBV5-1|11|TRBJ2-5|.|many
CASIVGETQYF
TGCGCCAGCATTGTGGGGGAGACCCAGTACTTC
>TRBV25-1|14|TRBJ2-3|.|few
CASSGRRLGDTQYF
TGTGCCAGCAGTGGGAGACGCTTGGGAGATACGCAGTATTTT
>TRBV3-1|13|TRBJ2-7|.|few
CASSQKGVNEQYF
TGTGCCAGCAGCCAGAAGGGGGTGAACGAGCAGTACTTC
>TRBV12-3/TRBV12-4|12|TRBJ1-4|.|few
CASSLIAEKLFF
TGTGCCAGCAGTTTAATTGCTGAAAAACTGTTTTTT
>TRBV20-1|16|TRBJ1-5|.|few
CSAHSWGGRDNQPQHF
TGCAGTGCCCACTCATGGGGGGGGCGAGACAATCAGCCCCAGCATTTT
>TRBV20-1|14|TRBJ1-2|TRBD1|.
CSAREPGTGHGYTF
TGCAGTGCTAGAGAACCCGGGACAGGACATGGCTACACCTTC
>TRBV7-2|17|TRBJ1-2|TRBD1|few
CASISSVGTANIDGYTF
TGTGCCAGCATCTCCAGTGTGGGGACAGCGAATATAGATGGCTACACCTTC
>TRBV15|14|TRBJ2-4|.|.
CATSDGRVKNIQYF
TGTGCCACCAGCGACGGTAGGGTCAAAAACATTCAGTACTTC
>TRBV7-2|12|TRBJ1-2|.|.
CPSSPWAYGYTF
TGTCCCAGCAGCCCGTGGGCCTATGGCTACACCTTC
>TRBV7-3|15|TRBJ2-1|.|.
CASSISESSYNEQFF
TGTGCCAGCAGCATTAGCGAGAGCTCCTACAATGAGCAGTTCTTC
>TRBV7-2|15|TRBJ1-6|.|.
CASTTGGGAGSPLHF
TGTGCCAGCACCACCGGGGGAGGGGCAGGATCACCCCTCCACTTT
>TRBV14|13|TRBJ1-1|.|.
CASTPGGLFGAFF
TGTGCCAGCACCCCTGGGGGGCTCTTCGGAGCTTTCTTT
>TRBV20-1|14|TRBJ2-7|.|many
CSARFGTDPYEQYF
TGCAGTGCTAGATTTGGCACCGACCCTTACGAGCAGTACTTC
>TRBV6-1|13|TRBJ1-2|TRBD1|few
CASRRDRDYGYTF
TGTGCCAGCAGACGGGACAGGGATTATGGCTACACCTTC
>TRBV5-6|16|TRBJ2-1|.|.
CASSPFPVQDYNEQFF
TGTGCCAGCAGCCCTTTCCCGGTACAGGACTACAATGAGCAGTTCTTC
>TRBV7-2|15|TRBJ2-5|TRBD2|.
CASSTMGLATETQYF
TGTGCCAGCAGCACCATGGGACTAGCGACCGAGACCCAGTACTTC
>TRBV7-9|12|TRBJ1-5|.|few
CASSSIDQPQHF
TGTGCCAGCAGCTCCATCGATCAGCCCCAGCATTTT
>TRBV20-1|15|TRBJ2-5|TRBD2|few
CSAHAGLANDETQYF
TGCAGTGCCCACGCAGGACTAGCGAATGACGAGACCCAGTACTTC
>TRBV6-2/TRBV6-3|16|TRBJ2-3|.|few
CASSYYQTLAKDTQYF
TGTGCCAGCAGCTACTACCAGACCCTTGCTAAGGATACGCAGTATTTT
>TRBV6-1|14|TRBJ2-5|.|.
CASSEGFEEETQYF
TGTGCCAGCAGTGAAGGGTTCGAAGAGGAGACCCAGTACTTC
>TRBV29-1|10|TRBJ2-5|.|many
CSSGQETQYF
TGCAGTTCCGGCCAAGAGACCCAGTACTTC
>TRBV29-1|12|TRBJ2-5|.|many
CSVDRNGETQYF
TGCAGCGTTGACAGGAATGGGGAGACCCAGTACTTC
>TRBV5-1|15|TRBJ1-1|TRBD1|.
CASSLDRGFGTEAFF
TGCGCCAGCAGCTTGGACAGGGGGTTTGGCACTGAAGCTTTCTTT
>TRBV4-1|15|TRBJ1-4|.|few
CASSQGAIRGEKLFF
TGCGCCAGCAGCCAAGGGGCGATCCGGGGCGAAAAACTGTTTTTT
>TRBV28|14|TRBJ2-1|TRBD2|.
CASRGLAGFNEQFF
TGTGCCAGCAGAGGACTAGCGGGTTTCAATGAGCAGTTCTTC
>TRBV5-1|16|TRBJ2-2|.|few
CASSLAYRETTGELFF
TGCGCCAGCAGCTTGGCCTACAGGGAGACTACCGGGGAGCTGTTTTTT
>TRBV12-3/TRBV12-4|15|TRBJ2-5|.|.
CASSLPGTRGETQYF
TGTGCCAGCAGTTTGCCGGGCACTAGAGGGGAGACCCAGTACTTC
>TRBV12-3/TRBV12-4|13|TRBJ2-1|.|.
CASSLGTRDEQFF
TGTGCCAGCAGTTTGGGTACTAGGGATGAGCAGTTCTTC
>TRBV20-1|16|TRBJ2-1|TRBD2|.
CSARERETSGGNEQFF
TGCAGTGCTAGAGAGAGGGAGACTAGCGGGGGCAATGAGCAGTTCTTC
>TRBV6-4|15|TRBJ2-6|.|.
CASRATGSGANVLTF
TGTGCCAGCAGAGCGACAGGTTCTGGGGCCAACGTCCTGACTTTC
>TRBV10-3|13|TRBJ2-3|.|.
CATLRLGTDTQYF
TGTGCCACCCTGAGGCTCGGCACAGATACGCAGTATTTT
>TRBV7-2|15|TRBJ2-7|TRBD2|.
CASSLAASGPYEQYF
TGTGCCAGCAGCTTAGCGGCTAGCGGTCCCTACGAGCAGTACTTC
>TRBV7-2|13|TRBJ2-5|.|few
CASSLPELVTQYF
TGTGCCAGCAGCTTGCCTGAGTTGGTGACCCAGTACTTC
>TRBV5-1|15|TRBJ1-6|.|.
CASRQLQGGNSPLHF
TGCGCCAGCAGACAGCTACAGGGTGGGAATTCACCCCTCCACTTT
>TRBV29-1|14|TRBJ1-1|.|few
CSVEWSAGDTEAFF
TGCAGCGTTGAATGGAGCGCGGGGGACACTGAAGCTTTCTTT
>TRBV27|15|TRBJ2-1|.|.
CASTLAGTGYNEQFF
TGTGCCAGCACCTTAGCTGGAACAGGGTACAATGAGCAGTTCTTC
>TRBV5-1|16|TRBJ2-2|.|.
CASSLESGLNTGELFF
TGCGCCAGCAGCTTGGAATCGGGACTTAACACCGGGGAGCTGTTTTTT
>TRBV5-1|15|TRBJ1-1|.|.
CASSLYGTGQTEAFF
TGCGCCAGCAGCTTGTATGGGACCGGGCAGACTGAAGCTTTCTTT
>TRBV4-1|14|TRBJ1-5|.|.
CASSQELVLGPQHF
TGCGCCAGCAGCCAAGAGCTTGTTCTGGGGCCCCAGCATTTT
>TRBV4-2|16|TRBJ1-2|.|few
CASSPQPPGGNYGYTF
TGTGCCAGCAGCCCACAGCCCCCGGGGGGAAACTATGGCTACACCTTC
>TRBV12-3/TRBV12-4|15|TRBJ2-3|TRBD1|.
CASSYAGTGGNTQYF
TGTGCCAGCAGCTACGCGGGGACAGGGGGCAATACGCAGTATTTT
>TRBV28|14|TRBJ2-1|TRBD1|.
CASSLGGQGVGQFF
TGTGCCAGCAGTCTAGGGGGACAGGGGGTTGGGCAGTTCTTC
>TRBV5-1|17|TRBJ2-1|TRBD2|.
CASSWTSERSSYNEQFF
TGCGCCAGCAGCTGGACTAGCGAGAGGAGCTCCTACAATGAGCAGTTCTTC
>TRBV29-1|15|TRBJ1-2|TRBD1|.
CSVIPGQGVNYGYTF
TGCAGCGTTATCCCGGGGCAGGGGGTTAACTATGGCTACACCTTC
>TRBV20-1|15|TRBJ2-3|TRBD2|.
CSARAPSGSTDTQYF
TGCAGTGCTAGAGCCCCTAGCGGGAGCACAGATACGCAGTATTTT
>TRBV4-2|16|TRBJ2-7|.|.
CASSHRGQAGSYEQYF
TGTGCCAGCAGCCACCGCGGACAGGCGGGGTCCTACGAGCAGTACTTC
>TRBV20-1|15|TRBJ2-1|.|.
CSAEKRASSYNEQFF
TGCAGTGCTGAGAAGCGGGCGAGCTCCTACAATGAGCAGTTCTTC
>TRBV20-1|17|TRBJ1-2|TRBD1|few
CSARDIGTGLNSYGYTF
TGCAGTGCTAGGGATATCGGGACAGGTCTTAATTCCTATGGCTACACCTTC
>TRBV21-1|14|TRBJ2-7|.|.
CASSTSHADYEQYF
TGTGCCAGCAGCACATCGCATGCTGACTACGAGCAGTACTTC
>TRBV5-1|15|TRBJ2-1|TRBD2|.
CASSRASGSNNEQFF
TGCGCCAGCAGCAGGGCTAGCGGGAGTAATAATGAGCAGTTCTTC
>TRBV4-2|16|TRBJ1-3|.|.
CASSQGFQGSGNTIYF
TGTGCCAGCAGCCAAGGCTTCCAGGGTTCGGGAAACACCATATATTTT
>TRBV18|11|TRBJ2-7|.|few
CASPRDDEQYF
TGTGCCAGCCCCCGTGATGACGAGCAGTACTTC
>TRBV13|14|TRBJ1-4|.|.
CASSFPGDNEKLFF
TGTGCCAGCAGCTTTCCGGGGGACAATGAAAAACTGTTTTTT
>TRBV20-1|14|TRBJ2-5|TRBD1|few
CSARSDRGGETQYF
TGCAGTGCTAGGTCGGACAGGGGAGGAGAGACCCAGTACTTC
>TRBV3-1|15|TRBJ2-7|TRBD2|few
CASSPASGGIYEQYF
TGTGCCAGCAGCCCCGCTAGCGGGGGGATCTACGAGCAGTACTTC
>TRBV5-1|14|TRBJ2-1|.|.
CASSLAQGNNEQFF
TGCGCCAGCAGCTTGGCACAGGGAAACAATGAGCAGTTCTTC
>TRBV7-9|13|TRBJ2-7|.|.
CATRGNGGNEQYF
TGTGCCACCCGGGGAAATGGTGGGAACGAGCAGTACTTC
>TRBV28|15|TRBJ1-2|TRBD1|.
CASSLSGQGNYGYTF
TGTGCCAGCAGTTTGTCGGGACAGGGGAACTATGGCTACACCTTC
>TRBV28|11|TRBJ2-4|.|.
CASSLTNIQYF
TGTGCCAGCAGTTTAACGAACATTCAGTACTTC